These 11 T cell receptor beta chains were all obtained from the same sample, sequenced in a study of blood T cell repertoires in COVID-19 (dated by TCRdb to 2020 to 2022). The library was built by means of the immunoSEQ multiplex PCR assay. As stored in TCRdb, this immuneACCESS dataset retains in-frame rearrangements with V and J assigned. A fraction of the clones does not appear; measured against another copy, unresolved V genes explain less than half of the discrepancy, and the remainder lacks a known reason. The sample includes 70,000 to 90,000 clones, with 70% to 90% observed a single time. The ten largest account for about a sixth of the sample. Material: peripheral blood. These TCRs come from a woman aged 55 to 70 with acute or convalescent COVID-19.

J is TRBJ2-7 and V is TRBV6-5; D not certain. The germline V gene encodes CDR1 MNHEY and CDR2 SVGAGI. The CDR3 is made up of 15 amino acids. Between the trimmed V and J ends, which lost 0 bases and 2 bases, there was a span of 11 bases. CDR3 DNA: TGTGCCAGCAGTTACTCTCACGCCTCTACCTACGAGCAGTACTTC. Amino acid sequence: CASSYSHASTYEQYF.

This chain connects TRBV9 to TRBJ2-3, with TRBD2 matching 8 bases. The CDR3 extends over 19 amino acids. Germline V gene data show CDR1 as SGDLS and CDR2 as YYNGEE. V was pared by 0 bases and J by 0 bases, with 12 bases of the junction left unmatched. CDR3 DNA sequence: TGTGCCAGCAGCGTAGCTAATAGGTTGGGCGGGGGGAGCACAGATACGCAGTATTTT. Amino acids: CASSVANRLGGGSTDTQYF.

The chain recombines TRBV27 with TRBJ2-3, with 12 bases matching TRBD1. CDR1 is MNHEY, CDR2 SMNVEV, per germline (reference sequence). V was pared by 6 bases and J by 6 bases, with 16 bases of the junction left unmatched. CDR3 size: 18 residues. The CDR3 DNA reads TGTGCCAGCAGACCCCATGGACTTAGGGACAGGGGGCGGGATACGCAGTATTTT. Translated: CASRPHGLRDRGRDTQYF.

This clone was found once. The chain uses TRBV5-4 and TRBJ2-1; TRBD2 matches 12 bases. Germline V gives CDR1 SGHNT, CDR2 YYREEE (reference sequence). V shed 0 bases, J shed 4 bases, and the junction held 2 bases outside the gene matches. The CDR3 runs 16 residues. The chain's CDR3 is CASSLDGTSGYNEQFF. In nucleotides, the CDR3 is TGTGCCAGCAGCTTGGATGGGACTAGCGGGTACAATGAGCAGTTCTTC.

The V gene is TRBV2, the J gene TRBJ2-4; TRBD2 aligns across 9 bases. Germline values: CDR1 SNHLY, CDR2 FYNNEI. CDR3 length equals 19 residues. The V segment lost 5 bases and the J segment 0 bases; nucleotides outside the gene matches: 14. The CDR3 DNA reads as TGTGCCAGCAGTTCCCGGGGAGCGGGGGGTTTACTAGCCAAAAACATTCAGTACTTC. Translating gives CASSSRGAGGLLAKNIQYF.

The chain carries TRBV18 and TRBJ2-5, with 9 nucleotides matching TRBD2. Germline CDR1 and CDR2: KGHSH and LQKENI. With V trimmed by 2 bases and J by 2 bases, 18 bases remained unmatched. The CDR3 has 20 amino acids. DNA for the CDR3: TGTGCCAGCTCACCAAGTTTGAACTCGAGGCTAGCGGGGAGTCAAGAGACCCAGTACTTC. Translating it yields CASSPSLNSRLAGSQETQYF.

The chain carries TRBV24-1 and TRBJ2-4; D may be TRBD1 (5 bases). V was clipped by 4 bases and J by 0 bases, with 12 bases between them. The CDR3 length is 16 residues. CDR1 is KGHDR and CDR2 is SFDVKD in the germline V gene. In nucleotides, the CDR3 is TGTGCCACCAGTGACGCAGGGCGAGGAGCCAAAAACATTCAGTACTTC. Protein sequence: CATSDAGRGAKNIQYF.

The chain joins TRBV12-3 or TRBV12-4 to TRBJ1-2; D perhaps matches TRBD1 (5 bases). V was cut by 5 bases and J by 4 bases, with 11 bases left in between. This CDR3 contains 13 residues. Here the CDR3 DNA reads TGTGCCAGCAGTCCCCCCGGGGGCTATGGCTACACCTTC. It translates to CASSPPGGYGYTF.

This clone was detected a few times. The chain links TRBV19 to TRBJ1-1; TRBD1 might be the D (6 bases). CDR3 size: 14 residues. The germline CDR1 and CDR2 sequences are LNHDA and SQIVND (reference sequence). The V end was cut by 7 bases, the J end by 1 base, with 13 bases between. The CDR3 nucleotides are TGTGCCAGTACCCACAGGGAGGGGAACACTGAAGCTTTCTTT. Protein sequence: CASTHREGNTEAFF.

This clone was counted only a few times. The chain carries TRBV7-9 and TRBJ1-1; D is undetermined. V was shortened by 2 bases and J by 1 base, with 5 bases between the two germline ends. The CDR3 is made up of 13 amino acids. CDR1 is SEHNR, CDR2 FQNEAQ, per germline (reference sequence). CDR3: CASSLLQNTEAFF. CDR3 DNA sequence: TGTGCCAGCAGCTTATTACAGAACACTGAAGCTTTCTTT.

This clone was counted between two and nine times. The chain links TRBV24-1 to TRBJ2-1; tentatively, D is TRBD1 (6 bases). Trimming took 2 bases from V and 4 from J, leaving 14 bases between them. Per germline, CDR1 KGHDR and CDR2 SFDVKD. The CDR3 is 16 residues long. CDR3 bases: TGTGCCACCAGTGATTCCTTAAGACAGGAGTACAATGAGCAGTTCTTC. This encodes CATSDSLRQEYNEQFF.